Presented here are 14 T cell receptor beta chains from one specimen sequenced in a study of tissue T cells after allogeneic stem cell transplantation. Time point of the sample: mouse harvest day 14 after allogeneic transplant. Each mouse received 10^7 T-cell-depleted marrow cells plus 10^6 splenic CD5+ T cells by tail vein. The method was immunoSEQ multiplex PCR; TCRdb's version includes in-frame clones alone and lacks a portion of them. The sample records about 880 clones, about 56% being singletons. The source material was liver tissue. The receptors originated from a female BALB/c mouse given C57BL/6 T cells with graft-versus-host disease after an allogeneic hematopoietic cell transplant.

Comment on this clone: All gene names here are mouse names. Coverage ceases 1 residue before the CDR3 finishes, and the germline J gene fills in the end. Other nucleotide sequences from this sample produce the same CDR3. The rearrangement links TRBV26 to TRBJ2-5, with 10 bases identical to TRBD1. The CDR3 length is 14 residues. After removal of 6 bases from V and 6 bases from J, the junction contained 6 bases not matched to a gene. Germline V CDR1 and CDR2: KGHPV, FQNQEV (reference sequence). This chain's CDR3 is CASSTGTGVDTQYF. The sequenced part of the CDR3 DNA is TGTGCCAGCAGCACCGGGACAGGGGTTGACACCCAGTAC.

In regard to this clone: Gene names and germline refer to mouse. CDR3 region: CTCSADRNTEVFF. The CDR3 DNA, read in part, is TGCACCTGCAGTGCAGACAGAAACACAGAAGTCTTC. The chain combines TRBV1 with TRBJ1-1, with D hard to call. The DNA ends 1 residue before the CDR3 does, and the rest of the CDR3 is filled in from the germline J gene. The ends were cut back, 0 bases at V and 1 base at J, with 3 bases in the middle. Germline lookup yields CDR1 NSQYPW and CDR2 LRSPGD (reference sequence). This CDR3 is 13 amino acids long. The variable domain in full, completed from reference TRBV1 and TRBJ1-1, reads VTLLEQNPRWRLVPRGQAVNLRCILKNSQYPWMSWYQQDLQKQLQWLFTLRSPGDKEVKSLPGADYLATRVTDTELRLQVANMSQGRTLYCTCSADRNTEVFFGKGTRLTVV.

Note on this clone: Each gene name is a mouse one. The DNA ends 1 residue before the CDR3 does, and the rest of the CDR3 is filled in from the germline J gene. The chain couples TRBV19 to TRBJ2-5, with 8 bases aligning to TRBD2. The CDR3 has 13 amino acids. Losses at the gene ends were 2 bases for V and 6 bases for J; bases not matched to a gene: 2. From germline, CDR1 is FNHDT and CDR2 SITEND (reference sequence). The CDR3 loop reads CASSIYWGDTQYF. The sequenced part of the CDR3 DNA is TGTGCCAGCAGTATCTACTGGGGGGACACCCAGTAC.

Turning to this clone: Genes and germline come from the mouse. The CDR3 bases that were read are TGTGCCAGAAGTTTGACAGGGGGAAACACCGGGCAGCTCTAC. Amino acids: CARSLTGGNTGQLY. The entire CDR3 is CARSLTGGNTGQLYF. This sequence joins TRBV26 and TRBJ2-2; TRBD1 aligns across 9 bases. With the read ending 1 residue before the CDR3 end, the germline J gene is used to fill in that end. V shed 9 bases and J 1 base; nucleotides not matched to a gene: 6. Germline V gene data show CDR1 as KGHPV and CDR2 as FQNQEV (reference sequence). The CDR3 is 15 amino acids.

A word on this clone: Each gene name is a mouse one. The sequenced fragment ends 1 residue before the CDR3 boundary, so the rest is inferred from the germline J gene. The chain recombines TRBV3 with TRBJ2-7; 12 nucleotides match TRBD2. CDR3 length: 14 residues. After removal of 6 bases from V and 4 bases from J, the junction contained 4 bases not matched to a gene. Looked up from germline, CDR1 is SNHLY and CDR2 is FYNGKV (reference sequence). The covered CDR3 bases are TGTGCCAGCAGAATGGACTGGGGGGGGTATGAACAGTAC. Amino acid sequence: CASRMDWGGYEQY. The CDR3 in full is CASRMDWGGYEQYF.

For this clone: These gene names are mouse names. The DNA ends 1 residue before the CDR3 does, and the rest of the CDR3 is filled in from the germline J gene. This chain links TRBV5 with TRBJ2-5, with D hard to call. CDR1 is LGHNA, CDR2 YNLKQL, per germline (reference sequence). V was cut by 0 bases and J by 1 base, with 8 bases left in between. The CDR3 totals 15 residues. Partial CDR3 DNA: TGTGCCAGCAGCCAAGAAGGACGGGACCAAGACACCCAGTAC. Protein sequence: CASSQEGRDQDTQY. The CDR3 in full is CASSQEGRDQDTQYF.

To note about this clone: Here the gene names and germline are mouse. Sequencing ends 1 residue short of the CDR3 end; the germline J gene provides the rest. The chain combines TRBV17 with TRBJ2-1; TRBD1 agrees at 10 bases. This CDR3 has 15 residues. Trimming cost V 1 base and J 3 bases; bases outside gene matches: 0. Germline CDR1 MNHDT, CDR2 YYDKIL. CDR3 protein: CASSRGDRGYAEQFF. Partial CDR3 DNA: TGTGCTAGCAGTAGAGGGGACAGGGGCTATGCTGAGCAGTTC.

Concerning this clone itself: The genes are named according to mouse. The read halts 1 residue ahead of the CDR3 end, with the missing end drawn from the germline J gene. The rearrangement uses TRBV12-2 and TRBJ2-5; tentative D call: TRBD1 (6 bases). CDR1 SGHLS and CDR2 HYDKME come from the germline V gene. This CDR3 is built from 15 residues. V was shortened by 2 bases and J by 0 bases, with 11 bases between the two germline ends. The CDR3 DNA, read in part, is TGTGCCAGCTCTCCCTTTCAGGGGAACCAAGACACCCAGTAC. Translation gives CASSPFQGNQDTQY. The whole CDR3 protein reads CASSPFQGNQDTQYF.

In regard to this clone: Gene names and germline refer to mouse. Incomplete CDR3 DNA: TGTGCAAGCAGCTTAACCCGGGGTAACTATGCTGAGCAGTTC. Its translation: CASSLTRGNYAEQF. The entire CDR3 is CASSLTRGNYAEQFF. The chain joins TRBV16 to TRBJ2-1; D unclear. The CDR3 end lies 1 residue beyond the end of the read and is filled in from the germline J gene. CDR3 length: 15 amino acids. Trimming removed 2 bases from V and 0 bases from J, with 8 bases in between. Germline CDR1 SGHSA, CDR2 FRNQAP.

Concerning this clone itself: The listed genes are named as in mouse. The read stops 1 residue short of the end of the CDR3; the missing end is completed from the germline J gene. This chain uses TRBV13-2 with TRBJ2-4, with 9 bases that match TRBD2. This CDR3 is built from 14 residues. CDR1 and CDR2 (germline): NNHNN, SYGAGS (reference sequence). Losses at the gene ends were 2 bases for V and 3 bases for J; bases not matched to a gene: 1. CDR3 sequence: CASGELGGQNTLYF. CDR3 bases read: TGTGCCAGCGGTGAACTGGGGGGCCAAAACACCTTGTAC.

This clone is labeled large. The listed genes are named as in mouse. The sequenced fragment ends 1 residue before the CDR3 boundary, so the rest is inferred from the germline J gene. The chain combines TRBV13-2 with TRBJ2-5; 11 bases fit TRBD2. Trimming took 2 bases from V and 3 from J; bases not matched to a gene: 2. The CDR3 covers 15 residues. The germline V gene has CDR1 NNHNN and CDR2 SYGAGS (reference sequence). The CDR3 region is CASGDDWGGQDTQYF. Incomplete CDR3 DNA: TGTGCCAGCGGTGACGACTGGGGGGGGCAAGACACCCAGTAC.

This clone was picked up a small number of times. The genes and germline here are from mouse. The DNA ends 1 residue before the CDR3 does, and the rest of the CDR3 is filled in from the germline J gene. The chain couples TRBV26 to TRBJ1-4; tentative D call: TRBD1 (5 bases). The CDR3 runs 13 residues. Per germline, CDR1 KGHPV and CDR2 FQNQEV (reference sequence). The germline V and J ends were trimmed by 2 bases and 7 bases, with 8 bases remaining between them. CDR3 amino acids: CASSLQGGERLFF. CDR3 DNA, as far as it was read: TGTGCCAGCAGTCTGCAGGGAGGCGAAAGATTATTT. Combining the CDR3 with reference TRBV26 and TRBJ1-4 gives the whole variable domain NSKVIQTPRYLVKGQGQKAKMRCIPEKGHPVVFWYQQNKNNEFKFLINFQNQEVLQQIDMTEKRFSAECPSNSPCSLEIQSSEAGDSALYLCASSLQGGERLFFGHGTKLSVL.

This clone turned up a few times. Mouse names are used for the genes. The CDR3 end is not reached by the read, which stops 1 residue before it; the germline J gene fills it in. The rearrangement joins TRBV17 to TRBJ1-3, with 10 bases matching TRBD1. The CDR3 contains 15 residues. CDR1 MNHDT and CDR2 YYDKIL come from the germline V gene. V trimming: 3 bases; J trimming: 1 base; junction bases outside the gene matches: 0. CDR3 protein: CASSRTGGSGNTLYF. CDR3 bases read: TGTGCTAGCAGTAGGACAGGGGGCTCTGGAAATACGCTCTAT.

This clone was picked up a small number of times. The germline and genes are mouse ones. The read terminates 1 residue before the CDR3 end, so the remaining end is supplied by the germline J gene. J is TRBJ1-5 and V is TRBV12-2; 7 nucleotides line up with TRBD1. V was clipped by 2 bases and J by 4 bases; unmatched bases: 1. The CDR3 sequence is 13 residues long. In germline, CDR1 is SGHLS, CDR2 HYDKME. The part of the CDR3 DNA that was read is TGTGCCAGCTCTCACAGGGGAAACCAGGCTCCGCTT. This codes for CASSHRGNQAPL. The whole CDR3 reads CASSHRGNQAPLF.